This entry describes one TCR beta chain. The specificity of this receptor is unknown. There are no base qualities to consult, and no much larger clone falls within one base. The time point label, as the study defines it: about four weeks on oral tofacitinib. The sample's treatment or condition label, decoded: oral pan-JAK inhibitor, 5-10 mg twice daily. Lesional scalp punch biopsies and peripheral blood were collected from alopecia areata patients. Human scalp biopsies were immediately fixed in PAXgene tissue containers. This sample was taken from a study of CD8+ T cells in alopecia areata (dated by TCRdb to 2017 to 2018). At the level of the whole study: Treated patients were enrolled in an open-label pilot trial of oral tofacitinib, 5 to 10 mg twice daily, for moderate-to-severe alopecia areata. Tofacitinib was given for 6 to 18 months, followed by 6 months of follow-up off drug to assess delayed response and recurrence. The SALT score, which quantifies the percentage of affected scalp surface area, was used to measure disease severity in treated patients. To study T cell clonal expansion in alopecia areata, the researchers applied high-throughput TCRbeta sequencing to both the C3H/HeJ mouse model and human patients. Human TCRbeta sequencing covered scalp tissue and sorted CD4+ and CD8+ peripheral blood T cells from patchy and totalis/universalis alopecia areata patients and healthy controls. Patients on tofacitinib were biopsied at baseline and after 4 and 24 weeks of treatment, and several of the patients also had a later scalp biopsy. Scalp clonality was compared across normal scalp (n=4), patchy alopecia areata scalp (n=8), and alopecia totalis/universalis scalp (n=8). The RNA source kit depended on sample type: the PAXgene miRNA kit for fixed scalp, the miRNeasy kit for PBMCs, and the RNeasy kit for mouse skin. immunoSEQ multiplex PCR using 35 Vbeta forward primers and 13 Jbeta reverse primers was used to amplify TCRbeta CDR3 regions.

To prepare the library, the immunoSEQ multiplex PCR assay was applied. For TCR sequencing, RNA was extracted from every sample and reverse transcribed into cDNA to serve as template. SuperScript III was used to make first-strand cDNA, primed with a 2:1 mix of oligo-dT and random hexamers. A synthetic immune receptor repertoire was used to measure amplification bias, and any remaining bias was corrected computationally. As for how the authors treated the data: Raw reads were preprocessed to remove errors, and CDR3 was defined by IMGT conventions from the conserved cysteine to phenylalanine. Clonality was calculated as 1 minus Shannon entropy normalized by log2 of the number of productive unique TCRs. Whether each scalp clone was CD4 or CD8 was inferred by checking scalp TCRbeta sequences against the CD4 and CD8 repertoires from sorted blood. The table was pulled from immuneACCESS by TCRdb, which kept in-frame rearrangements only. Such tables lose some clones; where checked, under half of the loss comes from unresolved V genes, and the rest has no known cause. Clone size and the V and J calls come from that table; the DNA yielded D and trimming. The sample table contains some 19,000 clones; only one count was recorded for around three fifths of them. The leading ten clones occupy 8% to 10% of the sample.

General findings and caveats noted by the study authors: Compared with mice, TCR sequences shared between patients were less clear, possibly partly because of HLA diversity across the patient population. Unlike mouse skin, which is dominated by gammadelta T cells, normal human skin has resident alphabeta T cells that are also sequenced, and this complicates analysis of the scalp TCR repertoire. During tofacitinib treatment, many expanded lesional clones stuck around in both scalp and blood, and this persistence may partly explain why relapse happens after treatment is stopped. The treated cohort was small, with a single nonresponder, so links between baseline CD8+ expansion and response need larger studies. Compared with normal scalp, lesional scalp had higher clonality and more expanded CD8+ clones, particularly in alopecia totalis/universalis, a pattern that suggests antigenic drive. With tofacitinib, both scalp clonality and the number of expanded CD8+ clones among the top 100 scalp clones went down significantly.

The clonotype was recovered from a human donor with alopecia areata. The source material was skin, sampled at week 4, from a patient treated with tofacitinib.

The CDR3 protein: CASSLRGASGVFSGELFF. The DNA sequence reads TGTGCCAGCAGCCTCAGAGGGGCTAGCGGGGTCTTTTCCGGGGAGCTGTTTTTT. The chain uses TRBV7-3 and TRBJ2-2; 9 bases in the middle match TRBD2. CDR1 SGHTA and CDR2 FQGTGA are derived from the germline V gene. The CDR3 sequence holds 18 residues, the cysteine and phenylalanine included. The retained sequence is limited to the CDR3, 54 bases, with the frame set at the first base. Clipping removes 5 bases from V and 6 bases from J, with 16 as the unmatched junction base count.